One and the same sample provided the 14 T cell receptor beta chains below, sequenced in a study of T cells in Graves' hyperthyroidism and ophthalmopathy. Amplification of TCR beta CDR3 regions used RNA as the template. Initially, a first-round RT-PCR of the TCR CDR3 employed the HTBI primer set. TCRdb reanalysed the multiplex PCR reads using MiXCR and keeps one entry per CDR3 protein. Of around 570,000 distinct CDR3 sequences listed, approximately 20% were seen once; the top ten hold roughly 50%. The material sequenced was blood. These receptors all stem from a man aged 40-49 years with Graves' ophthalmopathy.

This clonotype was observed at least ten times. V and J are TRBV28 and TRBJ2-7; D remains ambiguous. Germline lookup yields CDR1 MDHEN and CDR2 SYDVKM. The CDR3 runs to 11 residues. The V end lost 0 bases, the J end lost 4 bases, and 1 base lay between the germline ends. In DNA, the CDR3 is TGTGCCAGCAGTTTATGGTACGAGCAGTACTTC. This translates into CASSLWYEQYF. Supplemented by reference TRBV28 and TRBJ2-7, the full variable domain reads DVKVTQSSRYLVKRTGEKVFLECVQDMDHENMFWYRQDPGLGLRLIYFSYDVKMKEKGDIPEGYSVSREKKERFSLILESASTNQTSMYLCASSLWYEQYFGPGTRLTVT.

At least ten counts were recorded for this clonotype. The chain is built from TRBV7-2 and TRBJ2-3; no clear D gene. The CDR3 is 14 residues long. Trimming stripped 5 bases from V and 0 bases from J, with 9 bases between. Germline assignment: CDR1 SGHTA and CDR2 FQGNSA. The CDR3 nucleotides are TGTGCCAGCAGCCTATCCCATAGCACAGATACGCAGTATTTT. It specifies CASSLSHSTDTQYF.

This clonotype was found many times. The rearrangement joins TRBV4-1 to TRBJ1-1; D is undetermined. Germline CDR1 reads MGHRA; CDR2 reads YSYEKL. The CDR3 covers 14 residues. The V and J ends lost 3 bases and 1 base respectively, with 9 bases between them. This CDR3 is CASSQRNSNTEAFF. CDR3 bases: TGCGCCAGCAGCCAGCGGAATTCGAACACTGAAGCTTTCTTT.

This clonotype was detected ten times or more. The V gene is TRBV6-2 or TRBV6-3, the J gene TRBJ2-1; the D is unclear. The V end lost 6 bases, the J end lost 6 bases, and 18 bases lay between the germline ends. Per the germline V gene, CDR1 is MNHEY and CDR2 is SVGEGT. The CDR3 contains 15 residues. The CDR3 is CASRIGLSLLNEQFF. CDR3 DNA: TGTGCCAGCAGGATTGGTCTATCCCTTCTCAATGAGCAGTTCTTC.

This clonotype was detected only a few times. This sequence joins TRBV11-1 and TRBJ1-4; unclear D gene. The CDR3 runs 13 residues. Germline V CDR1 and CDR2: SGHAT, FQDESV (reference sequence). Trimming shortened V by 5 bases and J by 5 bases, and 9 bases separated the two germline ends. The CDR3 spells CASSGKRNEKLFF. DNA of the CDR3: TGTGCCAGCAGCGGGAAGAGGAATGAAAAACTGTTTTTT.

To note about this clonotype: This may be a read error: a much more frequent sequence differs by one nucleotide. The CDR3 DNA reads TGTGCCAGCAGTGACGGCGGCAGTCAAGAGACCCAGTACTTC. Residues: CASSDGGSQETQYF. The chain combines TRBV6-2 or TRBV6-3 with TRBJ2-5; D uncertain. Germline V gene sequence: CDR1 MNHEY, CDR2 SVGEGT. V lost 5 bases and J lost 2, with 12 bases in between. The CDR3 runs to 14 residues.

There are many counts of this clonotype. The chain couples TRBV2 to TRBJ2-5; D is possibly TRBD1 (6 bases). CDR1 and CDR2 from the germline V gene are SNHLY and FYNNEI. The CDR3 is 14 amino acids. V lost 8 bases, J lost 7 bases, and 20 bases lay in between. CDR3 sequence: CASALRQDSVTQYF. CDR3 DNA: TGTGCCAGCGCCCTGCGGCAGGACAGCGTGACCCAGTACTTC.

The chain carries TRBV11-1 and TRBJ2-1, with D uncertain. The germline CDR1 and CDR2 sequences are SGHAT and FQDESV (reference sequence). The CDR3 is 15 residues long. V dropped 2 bases and J dropped 3 bases, with 11 bases sitting between them. The CDR3 DNA follows: TGTGCCAGCAGCTTAACGCCTGTTCGCTACAATGAGCAGTTCTTC. It encodes CASSLTPVRYNEQFF.

The chain carries TRBV18 and TRBJ1-6, with 8 bases matching TRBD1. The CDR3 consists of 14 residues. Germline values: CDR1 KGHSH, CDR2 LQKENI. Unmatched junction bases numbered 1, after V lost 1 base and J lost 8 bases. CDR3 loop: CASSPQTGDSPLHF. In DNA, the CDR3 is TGTGCCAGCTCACCACAGACAGGGGATTCACCCCTCCACTTT.

This clonotype was recorded many times. The rearrangement links TRBV29-1 to TRBJ2-5; 8 bases align to TRBD2. The CDR3 covers 12 residues. The V gene end was trimmed by 7 bases and the J gene end by 1 base; junction bases not matched to a gene: 2. The germline V gene encodes CDR1 SQVTM and CDR2 ANQGSEA. CDR3 coding DNA: TGCAGCGCTAGCGGGTCCCAAGAGACCCAGTACTTC. Its translation is CSASGSQETQYF.

At least ten counts were recorded for this clonotype. This chain connects TRBV28 to TRBJ2-7; TRBD2 agrees at 13 bases. CDR3 size: 15 residues. The V gene end was trimmed by 5 bases and the J gene end by 6 bases; junction bases not matched to a gene: 7. The germline CDR1 and CDR2 sequences are MDHEN and SYDVKM. The CDR3 coding sequence is TGTGCCAGCAGTCCTCGGACTAGCGGGAGATCCGAGCAGTACTTC. The encoded protein is CASSPRTSGRSEQYF. Full variable domain (outside the CDR3, taken from reference TRBV28 and TRBJ2-7): DVKVTQSSRYLVKRTGEKVFLECVQDMDHENMFWYRQDPGLGLRLIYFSYDVKMKEKGDIPEGYSVSREKKERFSLILESASTNQTSMYLCASSPRTSGRSEQYFGPGTRLTVT.

A few counts support this clonotype. The chain couples TRBV20-1 to TRBJ1-5, with 7 bases fitting TRBD1. J lost 6 bases, V lost 1 base, and 6 bases had no gene match. CDR3 size: 14 residues. Germline CDR1 is DFQATT and CDR2 is SNEGSKA (reference sequence). The CDR3 region is CSARGTGVGQPQHF. The CDR3 bases are TGCAGTGCTAGAGGAACAGGGGTGGGTCAGCCCCAGCATTTT.

This clonotype was seen many times. The chain employs TRBV7-8 and TRBJ2-5; perhaps TRBD1 as D (5 bases). The CDR3 is 14 residues long. The ends were cut back, 4 bases at V and 3 bases at J, with 12 bases in the middle. The germline V gene encodes CDR1 SGHVS and CDR2 FQNEAQ. The chain's CDR3 is CASSSRDVEETQYF. For the CDR3, the DNA is TGTGCCAGCAGCTCCAGGGATGTGGAAGAGACCCAGTACTTC.

This clonotype was seen only a few times. The chain uses TRBV20-1 and TRBJ1-5; the D is unclear. V lost 6 bases and J lost 8, with 20 bases in between. The CDR3 has 14 residues. The germline gives CDR1 DFQATT, CDR2 SNEGSKA (reference sequence). The DNA of the CDR3 is TGCAGTGCCGATTACGGGCTCGCGTCGAAGCCCCAGCATTTT. This translates into CSADYGLASKPQHF.